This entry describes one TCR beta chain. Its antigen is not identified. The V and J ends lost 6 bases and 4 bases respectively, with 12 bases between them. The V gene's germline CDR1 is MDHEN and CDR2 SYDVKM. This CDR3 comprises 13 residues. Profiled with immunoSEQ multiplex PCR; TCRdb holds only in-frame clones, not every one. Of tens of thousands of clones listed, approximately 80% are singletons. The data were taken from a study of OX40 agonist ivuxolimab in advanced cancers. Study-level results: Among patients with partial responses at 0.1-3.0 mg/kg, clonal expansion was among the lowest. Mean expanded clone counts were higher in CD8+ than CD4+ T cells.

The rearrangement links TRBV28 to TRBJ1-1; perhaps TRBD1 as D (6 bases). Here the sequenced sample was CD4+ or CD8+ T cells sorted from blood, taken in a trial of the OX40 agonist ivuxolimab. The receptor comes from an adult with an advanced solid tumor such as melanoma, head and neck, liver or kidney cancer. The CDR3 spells CASSPGVGTEAFF. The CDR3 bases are TGTGCCAGCAGCCCAGGGGTAGGCACTGAAGCTTTCTTT.